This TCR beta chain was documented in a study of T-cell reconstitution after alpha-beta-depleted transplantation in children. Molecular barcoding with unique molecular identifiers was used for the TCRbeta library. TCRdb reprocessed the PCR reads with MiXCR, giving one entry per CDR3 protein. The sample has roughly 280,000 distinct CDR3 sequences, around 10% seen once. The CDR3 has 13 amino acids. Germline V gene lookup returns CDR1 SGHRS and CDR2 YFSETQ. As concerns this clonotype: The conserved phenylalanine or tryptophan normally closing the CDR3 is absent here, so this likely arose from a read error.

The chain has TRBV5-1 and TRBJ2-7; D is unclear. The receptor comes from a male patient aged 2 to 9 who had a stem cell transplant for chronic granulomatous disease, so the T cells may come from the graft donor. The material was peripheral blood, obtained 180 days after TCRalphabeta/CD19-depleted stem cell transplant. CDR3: CASSPRDRVGQYI. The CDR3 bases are TGCGCTAGCAGCCCCCGAGACCGAGTTGGGCAGTACATC.